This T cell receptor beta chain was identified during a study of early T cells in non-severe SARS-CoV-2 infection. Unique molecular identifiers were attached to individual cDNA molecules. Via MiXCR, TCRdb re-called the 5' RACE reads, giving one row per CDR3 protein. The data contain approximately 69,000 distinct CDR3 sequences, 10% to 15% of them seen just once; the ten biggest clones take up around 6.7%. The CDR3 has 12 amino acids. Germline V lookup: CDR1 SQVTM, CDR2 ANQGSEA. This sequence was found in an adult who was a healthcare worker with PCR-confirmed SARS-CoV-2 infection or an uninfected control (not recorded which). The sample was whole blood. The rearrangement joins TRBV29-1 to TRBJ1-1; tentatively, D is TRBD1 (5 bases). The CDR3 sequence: CSAIPGSLGAFF. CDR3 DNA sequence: TGCAGTGCAATCCCAGGGTCCTTGGGAGCTTTCTTT.